The 6 T cell receptor beta chains reported below all come from one sample, sequenced in a study of identical twins. A single record per CDR3 protein comes from TCRdb applying MiXCR to the 5' RACE reads. The data hold approximately 670,000 distinct CDR3 sequences, with 5.5% to 6.5% observed a single time. Sample: naive T cells sorted from blood. These TCRs come from a young man in good health.

This clonotype appeared a few times. The gene calls are TRBV28 and TRBJ1-4; TRBD1 is a possible D gene (5 bases). Germline CDR1 MDHEN, CDR2 SYDVKM. The V end was cut by 8 bases, the J end by 5 bases, with 12 bases between. This CDR3 comprises 13 residues. CDR3 coding DNA: TGTGCCAGCCTCGCAGGGATCAATGAAAAACTGTTTTTT. This encodes CASLAGINEKLFF.

This clonotype has a count of ten or more. This chain uses TRBV27 with TRBJ1-5; D possibly corresponds to TRBD1 (5 bases). Germline V gene sequence: CDR1 MNHEY, CDR2 SMNVEV (reference sequence). Trimming cost V 6 bases and J 0 bases, with 15 bases left between them. The CDR3 runs 16 residues. The CDR3 coding sequence is TGTGCCAGCAGCCCGGGGACCACTAATAGCAATCAGCCCCAGCATTTT. Amino acid sequence: CASSPGTTNSNQPQHF.

The chain joins TRBV4-1 to TRBJ2-5; D unresolved. This CDR3 contains 13 residues. V was pared by 2 bases and J by 2 bases, with 6 bases between. Per the germline V gene, CDR1 is MGHRA and CDR2 is YSYEKL. The CDR3 here is CASSQNTQETQYF. Written as DNA, the CDR3 is TGCGCCAGCAGCCAAAACACTCAAGAGACCCAGTACTTC.

This sequence joins TRBV25-1 and TRBJ2-1, with 9 bases lining up with TRBD2. J was trimmed by 6 bases and V by 3 bases; bases with no gene match: 6. Germline-derived CDR1 and CDR2 are MGHDK and SYGVNS. The CDR3 runs 15 residues. Here the CDR3 reads CASSDEASGVNEQFF. CDR3 bases: TGTGCCAGCAGTGACGAGGCTAGCGGGGTCAATGAGCAGTTCTTC. Full variable domain (outside the CDR3, taken from reference TRBV25-1 and TRBJ2-1): EADIYQTPRYLVIGTGKKITLECSQTMGHDKMYWYQQDPGMELHLIHYSYGVNSTEKGDLSSESTVSRIRTEHFPLTLESARPSHTSQYLCASSDEASGVNEQFFGPGTRLTVL.

This sequence joins TRBV7-9 and TRBJ2-1, with a tentative D call TRBD2 (6 bases). V was clipped by 2 bases and J by 7 bases, with 18 bases between them. This CDR3 is built from 16 residues. Germline CDR1 is SEHNR and CDR2 is FQNEAQ (reference sequence). The CDR3 sequence: CASSLNLPGEGNEQFF. In DNA form, the CDR3 reads TGTGCCAGCAGCTTAAATCTCCCGGGAGAGGGGAATGAGCAGTTCTTC.

This clonotype occurred many times. The V gene is TRBV29-1, the J gene TRBJ2-4; the D is unclear. The CDR3 sequence is 13 residues long. Trimming took 5 bases from V and 2 from J, leaving 10 bases between them. The germline gives CDR1 SQVTM, CDR2 ANQGSEA. The CDR3 spells CSVLSDSKNIQYF. The CDR3 nucleotides read TGCAGCGTTTTAAGCGACTCCAAAAACATTCAGTACTTC.